This T cell receptor beta chain was identified in a study of human T cells and chemical hapten exposure. With 2 bases clipped from V and 4 bases from J, the junction kept 2 bases outside the gene matches. The CDR3 has 15 residues. Germline V CDR1 and CDR2: MNHEY, SVGAGI. One entry per CDR3 protein, called by TCRdb with MiXCR from the RACE reads. The sample contains roughly 51,000 distinct CDR3 sequences, around 10% of which appear only once. A few counts support this clonotype. Time point reported: pre-sensitization, week 0. Treatment indicated: therapeutic diphenylcyclopropenone sensitization with weekly scalp DPC.

The chain uses TRBV6-5 and TRBJ2-1; 10 nucleotides align to TRBD2. The origin of this receptor is a middle-aged man with alopecia areata. Some clones in this sample may be carry-over from other donors' samples. The sample consisted of whole blood, taken in connection with sensitization to the hapten diphenylcyclopropenone (DPC). The CDR3 protein is CASSYELAGYNEQFF. CDR3 coding DNA: TGTGCCAGCAGTTACGAACTAGCGGGGTACAATGAGCAGTTCTTC.